The clone carrying this TCR beta chain has a count of ten or more. Its antigen remains unknown. In TCRdb, the reads were re-called with MiXCR into one record per CDR3 protein. This table holds roughly 240,000 distinct CDR3 sequences, about 7% found once. The sample belongs to a study of T cell repertoires in cytomegalovirus infection. Study-wide points: In two of eight donors, the top clonotype was HLA-C-restricted CMV-specific.

CDR3 length equals 12 residues. V lost 2 bases, J lost 8 bases, and 6 bases lay in between. The V gene is TRBV12-3 or TRBV12-4, the J gene TRBJ2-2; D not certain. Sequencing input: PBMCs. This receptor was taken from a human donor in good health (CMV status not recorded). Some clones in this sample may be carry-over from other donors' samples. The chain's CDR3 is CASSLPPGELFF. CDR3 sequence (DNA): TGTGCCAGCAGTTTACCCCCAGGGGAGCTGTTTTTT.